This T cell receptor beta chain was captured in a study of beta chain features in type 1 diabetes. CDR1 and CDR2 (germline): GTSNPN, SVGIG (reference sequence). The CDR3 is 12 residues long. V was pared by 1 base and J by 3 bases, with 4 bases between. Study-wide points: Shorter TCRB CDR3s, moderately but significantly so, were found in Type 1 diabetes patients in all four CD4+ subsets.

Reverse transcription of all isolated RNA meant that expressed TCRB transcripts were sequenced. Naive, central memory and regulatory T cell samples averaged about 3.6 million immunoSEQ reads each. TCRdb keeps only in-frame clones here, not all; method: immunoSEQ multiplex PCR. In the table there are 600,000 or so clones, 11% to 15% of which are singletons. This clone showed up just a few times. The antigen is unknown. The same CDR3 arises from other DNA sequences in this sample as well. Sequencing used naive CD4+ T cells from blood. The chain carries TRBV30 and TRBJ2-1; D is unresolved. The TCR sequence derives from a man aged 18 to 29 with type 1 diabetes. CDR3 sequence: CAWSGSYNEQFF. The CDR3 coding sequence is TGTGCCTGGAGTGGCAGCTACAATGAGCAGTTCTTC.